This record looks at one TCR beta chain sequence and its context. This clonotype was observed many times. Its specific antigen is unknown. No much larger clonotype is one base removed from it; base qualities were not supplied. The treatment or condition label, as the study defines it: live attenuated yellow fever vaccine strain. A standard Ficoll-Paque protocol was used to isolate PBMCs from peripheral blood. Dynabeads CD4 and CD8 positive selection kits were used to isolate the CD4 and CD8 T-cell fractions. TriZol was used to extract RNA from bulk PBMCs, from CD4 and CD8 fractions, and from dextramer-positive and dextramer-negative fractions. TCR cDNA was synthesized by 5'RACE template switching, which introduced a universal primer site and unique molecular identifiers. Priming of cDNA synthesis was performed from both the TCR alpha and TCR beta constant segments. Library amplification used two PCR steps, and the second PCR step added sample barcodes and sequencing adapters. Sequencing of libraries was performed on Illumina HiSeq 2500 (2x100 bp) or NovaSeq (2x150 bp). From the authors' description of their analysis: MIGEC was used to demultiplex reads and collapse the reads into UMI consensus sequences, and MiXCR was used for V(D)J alignment. Vaccine-responding clonotypes were defined with edgeR using replicate PBMC samples, requiring FDR below 0.01 and a log2 fold change above 5 up to day 15. Each bulk clonotype received a CD4 or CD8 identity based on whether the sequenced CD4 or CD8 repertoire contained that clonotype at higher abundance. TCRdb reran the public reads through fastp at Q25 and MiXCR, keeping productive beta chains. Here each entry gathers all rows of one CDR3 protein and keeps the most common genes and DNA. These V and J calls originate from TCRdb's pipeline instead of the authors' own analysis. The sample yields some 110,000 distinct CDR3 sequences; approximately 7.1% were counted once. Roughly 3% of the sample comes from the top ten.

The CDR3 numbers 13 residues from cysteine through phenylalanine. Only the CDR3 part of the read is kept: 39 bases, read in frame from the first base. V is cut by 0 bases and J by 7 bases, and the space between the germline ends is 10 bases. Sequences SGHRS (CDR1) and YFSETQ (CDR2) are obtained from the germline V gene. The sample is drawn from a study of T cells after yellow fever vaccination (dated by TCRdb to about 2019). Context from the whole study: Libraries from fractions with low cell numbers were prepared with the SMART-Seq v4 Ultra Low Input RNA kit. Bulk TCR alpha and beta repertoires were sequenced longitudinally to track T-cell clones before and after primary and booster YFV17D yellow fever vaccination. The cohort comprised two healthy male donors, one aged 18 to 29 and one aged 30 to 40 years. Bulk PBMC replicates and cell subsets were isolated from blood drawn at multiple timepoints before and after both primary and secondary immunization.

What the authors observed across the whole study: A small fraction of clonotypes showed up in both the CD4 and CD8 compartments, probably as a result of convergent recombination. Most clones expanded after primary vaccination were re-detected after the booster (96% of CD4 and around 86% of CD8), suggesting broad memory maintenance. The secondary T-cell response was weaker than the primary response but faster, peaking on day 5 instead of day 15. Because only a couple of donors were included in the study, the extent to which the findings can be generalized is limited. Because abundant contaminating clonotypes from the bulk population could be contained in FACS-sorted repertoires, computational filtering was required.

Material: CD4+ T cells sorted from PBMCs, obtained around 45 days after the first yellow fever vaccination. This chain joins TRBV5-1 to TRBJ1-1; 5 matching bases give a weak D call of TRBD1. This receptor was obtained from a man aged 18 to 30 who received the YFV17D yellow fever vaccine. The DNA sequence is TGCGCCAGCAGCTTGGCAGGGATTGGTGAAGCTTTCTTT. Translated, it gives CASSLAGIGEAFF.